The count of the clone carrying this T cell receptor beta chain is one. These data belong to a study of cytomegalovirus exposure and HLA in healthy donors. The CDR3 runs to 17 residues. Trimming cost V 2 bases and J 7 bases; bases outside gene matches: 12. Germline CDR1 and CDR2: SGHRS and YFSETQ. With 60 Vbeta and 13 Jbeta primers, the PCR was carried out. Using immunoSEQ multiplex PCR, the repertoire was profiled, and TCRdb retains in-frame clones only, with some absent. This sample has roughly 200,000 clones, with over 65% found just once. Sequencing was done on a sample of PBMCs. J is TRBJ2-1 and V is TRBV5-1, with 10 bases fitting TRBD2. This TCR was sampled from a woman in her sixties or seventies in good health and CMV-seropositive. The CDR3 DNA reads TGCGCCAGCAGCTTAAGCTCCAGCGGGGGGGCGAGGAATGAGCAGTTCTTC. Translating gives CASSLSSSGGARNEQFF.